The rows below give T cell receptor beta chains drawn from one sample of a study of human T cells and chemical hapten exposure. Each CDR3 protein gets one entry after TCRdb re-called the RACE reads with MiXCR. The data show about 50,000 distinct CDR3 sequences, 3.5% to 4.5% seen once. Sample: whole blood. The origin of the receptors is a female donor in good health. Some clones in this sample may be carry-over from other donors' samples. The CDR3 runs from the conserved cysteine through the conserved F or W. The D gene is left open where the match is weak. Not all rows give a size; the values are once, few, many and, for expanded clones, a class.

clone_size: many; v_call: TRBV6-4; d_call: TRBD2; j_call: TRBJ2-1; cdr3_aa: CASSDGSGGGANEQFF; cdr3_nt: TGTGCCAGCAGTGACGGATCCGGCGGGGGGGCGAATGAGCAGTTCTTC
clone_size: many; v_call: TRBV13; d_call: TRBD2; j_call: TRBJ2-1; cdr3_aa: CASSFPGLVTTDNEQFF; cdr3_nt: TGTGCCAGCAGCTTCCCCGGACTAGTTACTACTGACAATGAGCAGTTCTTC
clone_size: many; v_call: TRBV7-9; d_call: .; j_call: TRBJ1-1; cdr3_aa: CASSSEASADPEAFF; cdr3_nt: TGTGCCAGCAGCTCAGAAGCTTCCGCAGACCCTGAAGCTTTCTTT
clone_size: many; v_call: TRBV28; d_call: TRBD1; j_call: TRBJ2-7; cdr3_aa: CASSPSGQLAYEQYF; cdr3_nt: TGTGCCAGCAGTCCATCGGGACAGTTGGCCTACGAGCAGTACTTC
clone_size: many; v_call: TRBV7-9; d_call: .; j_call: TRBJ1-1; cdr3_aa: CASSQPDKNTEAFF; cdr3_nt: TGTGCCAGCAGCCAACCGGACAAGAACACTGAAGCTTTCTTT
clone_size: many; v_call: TRBV12-3/TRBV12-4; d_call: TRBD1; j_call: TRBJ1-4; cdr3_aa: CASSLAKGQGNEKLFF; cdr3_nt: TGTGCCAGCAGTTTAGCGAAAGGACAGGGGAATGAAAAACTGTTTTTT
clone_size: many; v_call: TRBV12-3/TRBV12-4; d_call: TRBD1; j_call: TRBJ1-2; cdr3_aa: CASSATKTGVSGYTF; cdr3_nt: TGTGCCAGCAGTGCTACCAAGACAGGGGTTAGCGGCTACACCTTC
clone_size: many; v_call: TRBV14; d_call: .; j_call: TRBJ2-1; cdr3_aa: CASSQGPNEQFF; cdr3_nt: TGTGCCAGCAGCCAAGGACCGAATGAGCAGTTCTTC
clone_size: few; v_call: TRBV12-5; d_call: .; j_call: TRBJ1-5; cdr3_aa: CASGLGQNSNQPQHF; cdr3_nt: TGTGCTAGTGGTTTGGGACAGAATAGCAATCAGCCCCAGCATTTT
clone_size: many; v_call: TRBV18; d_call: .; j_call: TRBJ2-3; cdr3_aa: CASSHLNSADTQYF; cdr3_nt: TGTGCCAGCTCGCACTTGAACAGTGCAGATACGCAGTATTTT
clone_size: many; v_call: TRBV15; d_call: .; j_call: TRBJ1-6; cdr3_aa: CATRRDTSYNSPLHF; cdr3_nt: TGTGCCACCAGAAGAGACACCAGCTATAATTCACCCCTCCACTTT
clone_size: many; v_call: TRBV4-2; d_call: .; j_call: TRBJ2-1; cdr3_aa: CASSHDTPPGEQFF; cdr3_nt: TGTGCCAGCAGCCACGACACGCCCCCGGGTGAGCAGTTCTTC
clone_size: many; v_call: TRBV27; d_call: .; j_call: TRBJ1-6; cdr3_aa: CASSTFGRGLALNSPLHF; cdr3_nt: TGTGCCAGCAGCACATTCGGGCGGGGGCTTGCCCTTAATTCACCCCTCCACTTT
clone_size: many; v_call: TRBV3-1; d_call: .; j_call: TRBJ2-7; cdr3_aa: CASSQVADAYEQYF; cdr3_nt: TGTGCCAGCAGCCAAGTTGCAGATGCCTACGAGCAGTACTTC
clone_size: many; v_call: TRBV4-1; d_call: TRBD1; j_call: TRBJ2-7; cdr3_aa: CASSHDRGRWEQYF; cdr3_nt: TGCGCCAGCAGCCACGACAGGGGGCGCTGGGAGCAGTACTTC
clone_size: many; v_call: TRBV9; d_call: TRBD1; j_call: TRBJ2-7; cdr3_aa: CASSVGDRSYEQYF; cdr3_nt: TGTGCCAGCAGCGTAGGGGACAGGTCTTACGAGCAGTACTTC
clone_size: few; v_call: TRBV10-3; d_call: .; j_call: TRBJ1-1; cdr3_aa: CAADPGTEAFF; cdr3_nt: TGTGCCGCAGACCCAGGGACTGAAGCTTTCTTT
clone_size: many; v_call: TRBV6-5; d_call: .; j_call: TRBJ2-2; cdr3_aa: CASYPTGDLAGELFF; cdr3_nt: TGTGCCAGCTACCCGACAGGAGACTTAGCCGGGGAGCTGTTTTTT
clone_size: many; v_call: TRBV7-2; d_call: .; j_call: TRBJ2-7; cdr3_aa: CASSYPTRVYEQYF; cdr3_nt: TGTGCCAGCAGCTACCCCACAAGGGTCTACGAGCAGTACTTC
clone_size: many; v_call: TRBV12-3/TRBV12-4; d_call: .; j_call: TRBJ2-6; cdr3_aa: CASRGGQYRSGANVLTF; cdr3_nt: TGTGCCAGCAGGGGGGGACAATATCGCTCTGGGGCCAACGTCCTGACTTTC
clone_size: many; v_call: TRBV7-2; d_call: TRBD1; j_call: TRBJ1-2; cdr3_aa: CASSKGQGYGYTF; cdr3_nt: TGTGCCAGCAGCAAGGGACAGGGCTATGGCTACACCTTC
clone_size: many; v_call: TRBV5-4; d_call: .; j_call: TRBJ2-3; cdr3_aa: CASSPSSDTDTQYF; cdr3_nt: TGTGCCAGCAGCCCGAGTAGCGACACAGATACGCAGTATTTT
clone_size: .; v_call: TRBV2; d_call: TRBD1; j_call: TRBJ1-6; cdr3_aa: CASSVWDSYNSPLHF; cdr3_nt: TGTGCCAGCAGTGTATGGGACAGCTATAATTCACCCCTCCACTTT
clone_size: few; v_call: TRBV20-1; d_call: TRBD2; j_call: TRBJ2-3; cdr3_aa: CSAGRGETQYF; cdr3_nt: TGCAGTGCTGGTCGGGGGGAAACGCAGTATTTT
clone_size: many; v_call: TRBV7-2; d_call: .; j_call: TRBJ1-1; cdr3_aa: CASSFSPGQSGTEAFF; cdr3_nt: TGTGCCAGCAGCTTTTCCCCGGGACAATCGGGCACTGAAGCTTTCTTT
clone_size: many; v_call: TRBV12-3/TRBV12-4; d_call: .; j_call: TRBJ1-5; cdr3_aa: CASRALSNQPQHF; cdr3_nt: TGTGCCAGCAGGGCCCTTAGCAATCAGCCCCAGCATTTT
clone_size: .; v_call: TRBV3-1; d_call: .; j_call: TRBJ2-1; cdr3_aa: CASSQDWGDYANEQFF; cdr3_nt: TGTGCCAGCAGCCAAGATTGGGGCGACTATGCCAATGAGCAGTTCTTC
clone_size: few; v_call: TRBV5-1; d_call: .; j_call: TRBJ2-1; cdr3_aa: CASSSEGPSSYNEQFF; cdr3_nt: TGCGCCAGCAGCTCTGAGGGCCCAAGCTCCTACAATGAGCAGTTCTTC
clone_size: many; v_call: TRBV20-1; d_call: .; j_call: TRBJ2-6; cdr3_aa: CSARGGAGANVLTF; cdr3_nt: TGCAGTGCTAGAGGGGGGGCCGGGGCCAACGTCCTGACTTTC
clone_size: .; v_call: TRBV5-4; d_call: TRBD2; j_call: TRBJ2-6; cdr3_aa: CASSLGASGGSGANVLTF; cdr3_nt: TGTGCCAGCAGCCTAGGGGCTAGCGGGGGCTCTGGGGCCAACGTCCTGACTTTC
clone_size: many; v_call: TRBV29-1; d_call: TRBD1; j_call: TRBJ2-1; cdr3_aa: CSVEVPLGTGNYNEQFF; cdr3_nt: TGCAGCGTTGAAGTCCCTTTAGGGACAGGGAACTACAATGAGCAGTTCTTC
clone_size: many; v_call: TRBV7-2; d_call: TRBD1; j_call: TRBJ2-5; cdr3_aa: CASSTGQSIDSQYF; cdr3_nt: TGTGCCAGCAGCACGGGACAGTCCATCGACTCCCAGTACTTC
clone_size: medium-sized; v_call: TRBV7-2; d_call: .; j_call: TRBJ2-1; cdr3_aa: CASSLAYGSSYNEQFF; cdr3_nt: TGTGCCAGCAGCTTAGCGTACGGGAGCTCCTACAATGAGCAGTTCTTC
clone_size: many; v_call: TRBV21-1; d_call: .; j_call: TRBJ2-5; cdr3_aa: CASSKAVADQETQYF; cdr3_nt: TGTGCCAGCAGCAAAGCAGTAGCGGACCAAGAGACCCAGTACTTC
clone_size: .; v_call: TRBV7-2; d_call: .; j_call: TRBJ1-1; cdr3_aa: CASSLWGTMNTEAFF; cdr3_nt: TGTGCCAGCAGCTTATGGGGGACTATGAACACTGAAGCTTTCTTT
clone_size: .; v_call: TRBV5-6; d_call: .; j_call: TRBJ2-4; cdr3_aa: CASSNSGGPGTKNIQYF; cdr3_nt: TGTGCCAGCAGTAACTCCGGCGGGCCCGGTACCAAAAACATTCAGTACTTC
clone_size: many; v_call: TRBV2; d_call: .; j_call: TRBJ2-5; cdr3_aa: CASSERYTQYF; cdr3_nt: TGTGCCAGCAGTGAACGATATACCCAGTACTTC
clone_size: many; v_call: TRBV6-2/TRBV6-3; d_call: .; j_call: TRBJ1-1; cdr3_aa: CASSSPLNTEAFF; cdr3_nt: TGTGCCAGCAGTTCTCCCCTGAACACTGAAGCTTTCTTT
clone_size: many; v_call: TRBV20-1; d_call: .; j_call: TRBJ1-3; cdr3_aa: CSANPTGNTIYF; cdr3_nt: TGCAGTGCTAATCCTACTGGAAACACCATATATTTT
clone_size: many; v_call: TRBV5-6; d_call: .; j_call: TRBJ2-3; cdr3_aa: CASSLAGLDTQYF; cdr3_nt: TGTGCCAGCAGCTTGGCGGGCCTAGATACGCAGTATTTT
clone_size: many; v_call: TRBV10-3; d_call: .; j_call: TRBJ2-2; cdr3_aa: CAISEAGYTGELFF; cdr3_nt: TGTGCCATCAGTGAGGCGGGTTACACCGGGGAGCTGTTTTTT
clone_size: .; v_call: TRBV20-1; d_call: TRBD2; j_call: TRBJ2-3; cdr3_aa: CNATGKDLTSSTADTQYF; cdr3_nt: TGCAATGCTACCGGCAAAGACTTGACTAGCTCCACCGCAGATACGCAGTATTTT